This is a list of T cell receptor beta chains from one sample in a study of Ad26.COV2.S vaccination and SARS-CoV-2 variants. The protocol was immunoSEQ multiplex PCR, while the TCRdb copy is restricted to in-frame clones and leaves out a portion. This sample has about 440,000 clones, with about 92% found just once. The sample in question was peripheral blood, obtained in a trial of Ad26.COV2.S vaccine versus placebo. These receptors were obtained from a person between 18 and 59 years old who received the Ad26.COV2.S COVID-19 vaccine or a placebo. Both conserved end residues are part of each CDR3. A D gene is named only where the DNA matches it firmly. Rows give clone size only sometimes, using once, few, many, or a class for an expanded clone.

D,J,size,V,CDR3,DNA
TRBD2,TRBJ2-2,-,TRBV3-1/TRBV3-2,CASSQGAGGVGELFF,TGTGCCAGCAGCCAAGGAGCGGGAGGGGTCGGGGAGCTGTTTTTT
TRBD1,TRBJ1-1,-,TRBV27,CASQDRVSTEAFF,TGTGCCAGCCAGGACAGGGTAAGCACTGAAGCTTTCTTT
-,TRBJ2-7,-,TRBV19,CASSIGPPTYEQYF,TGTGCCAGTAGTATCGGGCCTCCGACCTACGAGCAGTACTTC
-,TRBJ2-7,-,TRBV5-1,CASSLGYSSYEQYF,TGCGCCAGCAGCTTGGGCTACAGCTCCTACGAGCAGTACTTC
TRBD2,TRBJ2-3,-,TRBV19,CASSIDGGGTDTQYF,TGTGCCAGTAGTATAGATGGCGGGGGGACAGATACGCAGTATTTT
TRBD1,TRBJ1-1,few,TRBV5-4,CASSENRGASTEAFF,TGTGCCAGCAGCGAAAACAGGGGCGCAAGCACTGAAGCTTTCTTT
-,TRBJ2-7,-,TRBV3-1/TRBV3-2,CASSLLSSYEQYF,TGTGCCAGCAGCCTCCTGAGCTCCTACGAGCAGTACTTC
TRBD1,TRBJ2-1,-,TRBV9,CASGNRQGGNEQFF,TGTGCCAGTGGGAATAGACAGGGGGGGAATGAGCAGTTCTTC
TRBD2,TRBJ2-3,-,TRBV6-5,CASSQLAGRGTQYF,TGTGCCAGCAGTCAACTAGCTGGGAGGGGTACGCAGTATTTT
-,TRBJ1-1,few,TRBV27,CASSLGHEAFF,TGTGCCAGCAGTCTGGGGCATGAAGCTTTCTTT
-,TRBJ1-3,-,TRBV5-1,CASSSGEDGNTIYF,TGCGCCAGCAGCTCAGGGGAGGATGGAAACACCATATATTTT
TRBD1,TRBJ2-5,-,TRBV18,CASSPTGRGETQYF,TGTGCCAGCTCACCAACGGGCAGGGGGGAGACCCAGTACTTC
-,TRBJ1-1,-,TRBV2,CASSITENTEAFF,TGTGCCAGCAGTATCACCGAGAACACTGAAGCTTTCTTT
-,TRBJ2-1,-,TRBV6-6,CASSYSLERNEQFF,TGTGCCAGCAGTTACTCACTAGAGCGGAATGAGCAGTTCTTC
TRBD1,TRBJ2-7,-,TRBV5-4,CASSYRQGAGYEQYF,TGTGCCAGCAGCTACAGACAGGGGGCGGGGTACGAGCAGTACTTC
TRBD1,TRBJ1-5,-,TRBV28,CASSLTGAYSNQPQHF,TGTGCCAGCAGTTTGACAGGGGCCTATAGCAATCAGCCCCAGCATTTT
TRBD2,TRBJ2-7,-,TRBV6-2/TRBV6-3,CASSYQLAWSSYEQYF,TGTGCCAGCAGTTACCAACTAGCGTGGAGCTCCTACGAGCAGTACTTC
TRBD1,TRBJ1-4,-,TRBV2,CASSERTGVEKLFF,TGTGCCAGCAGTGAGCGGACAGGGGTTGAAAAACTGTTTTTT
-,TRBJ2-1,-,TRBV9,CASSVAPNEQFF,TGTGCCAGCAGCGTAGCCCCTAATGAGCAGTTCTTC
-,TRBJ2-7,-,TRBV6-2/TRBV6-3,CASSYPGGQFFYEQYF,TGTGCCAGCAGTTACCCCGGGGGACAGTTCTTCTACGAGCAGTACTTC
-,TRBJ1-4,-,TRBV7-9,CASSLSGGSREKLFF,TGTGCCAGCAGCTTAAGTGGTGGGTCCCGGGAAAAACTGTTTTTT
-,TRBJ2-7,-,TRBV27,CASRTLAGYEQYF,TGTGCCAGCAGAACACTAGCAGGGTACGAGCAGTACTTC
-,TRBJ2-3,-,TRBV18,CASLGASDDTQYF,TGTGCCAGCTTAGGGGCCTCGGACGATACGCAGTATTTT
-,TRBJ2-2,-,TRBV5-1,CASSLDTTTGELFF,TGCGCCAGCAGCTTAGACACAACCACCGGGGAGCTGTTTTTT
-,TRBJ1-1,-,TRBV28,CASSLLQNTEAFF,TGTGCCAGCAGTTTGTTGCAAAACACTGAAGCTTTCTTT
-,TRBJ1-2,-,TRBV5-6,CASSFAGRGADGGYTF,TGTGCCAGCAGCTTCGCCGGTCGGGGGGCGGATGGCGGCTACACCTTC
-,TRBJ1-5,-,TRBV19,CASSTEYSNQPQHF,TGTGCCAGTAGTACGGAATATAGCAATCAGCCCCAGCATTTT
-,TRBJ2-4,-,TRBV28,CATIGGNIQYF,TGTGCCACAATCGGGGGAAACATTCAGTACTTC
-,TRBJ2-3,once,TRBV18,CASSPRSDTQYF,TGTGCCAGCTCACCAAGGTCAGATACGCAGTATTTT
TRBD2,TRBJ2-1,-,TRBV9,CASSGTSGSRNEQFF,TGTGCCAGCAGCGGAACTAGCGGGAGTCGGAATGAGCAGTTCTTC
-,TRBJ1-2,-,TRBV7-3,CASSPASGFGYTF,TGTGCCAGCAGCCCGGCGAGTGGGTTTGGCTACACCTTC